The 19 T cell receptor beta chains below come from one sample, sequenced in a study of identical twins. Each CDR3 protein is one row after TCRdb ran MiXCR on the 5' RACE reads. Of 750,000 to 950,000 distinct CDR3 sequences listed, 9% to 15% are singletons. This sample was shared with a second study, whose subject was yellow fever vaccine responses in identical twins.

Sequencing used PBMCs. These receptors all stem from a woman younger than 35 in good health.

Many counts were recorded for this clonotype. Here the CDR3 reads CASSPQGSGELFF. The DNA for the CDR3 is TGTGCCAGCAGCCCACAGGGGTCCGGGGAGCTGTTTTTT. V usage is TRBV7-9 and J usage is TRBJ2-2, with 7 nucleotides matching TRBD1. V shed 5 bases, J shed 6 bases, and the junction held 3 bases outside the gene matches. CDR1 is SEHNR and CDR2 is FQNEAQ in the germline V gene (reference sequence). The CDR3 has 13 residues.

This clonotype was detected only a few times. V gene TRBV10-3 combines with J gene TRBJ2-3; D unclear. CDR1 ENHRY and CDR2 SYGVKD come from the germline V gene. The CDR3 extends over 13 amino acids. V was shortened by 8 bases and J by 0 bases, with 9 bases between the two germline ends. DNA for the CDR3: TGTGCCATCGCCTCCCGGAGCACAGATACGCAGTATTTT. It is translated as CAIASRSTDTQYF.

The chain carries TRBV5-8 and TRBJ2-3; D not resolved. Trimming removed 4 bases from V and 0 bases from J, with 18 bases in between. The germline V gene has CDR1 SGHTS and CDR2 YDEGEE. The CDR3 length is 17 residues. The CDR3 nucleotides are TGTGCCAGCAGCCCCGAACGTGAAAGGGCTAGCACAGATACGCAGTATTTT. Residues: CASSPERERASTDTQYF.

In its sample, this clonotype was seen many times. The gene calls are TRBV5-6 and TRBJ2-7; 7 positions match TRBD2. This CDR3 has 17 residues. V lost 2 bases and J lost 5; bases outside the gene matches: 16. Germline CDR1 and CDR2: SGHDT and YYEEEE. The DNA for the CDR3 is TGTGCCAGCAGCTTAGAGGGAGGGTTTTCTCCGGTTGACGAGCAGTACGTC. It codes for CASSLEGGFSPVDEQYV.

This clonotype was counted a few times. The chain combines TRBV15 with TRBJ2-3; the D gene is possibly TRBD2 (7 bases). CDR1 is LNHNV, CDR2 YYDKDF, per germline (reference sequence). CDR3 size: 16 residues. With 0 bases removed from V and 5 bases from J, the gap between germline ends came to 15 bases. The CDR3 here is CATSREGGGAIDTQYF. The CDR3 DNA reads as TGTGCCACCAGCAGAGAAGGTGGGGGGGCCATAGATACGCAGTATTTT.

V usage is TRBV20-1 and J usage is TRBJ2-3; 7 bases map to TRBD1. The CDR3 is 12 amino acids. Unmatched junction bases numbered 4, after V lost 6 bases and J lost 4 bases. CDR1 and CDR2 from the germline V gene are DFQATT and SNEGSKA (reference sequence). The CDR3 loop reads CSATQGSDTQYF. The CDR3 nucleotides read TGCAGTGCGACACAGGGGTCAGATACGCAGTATTTT.

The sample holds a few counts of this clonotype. In DNA, the CDR3 is TGCGCCAGCAGCCCTCGGGACACTTTCTACGAGCAGTACTTC. This translates into CASSPRDTFYEQYF. The chain has TRBV4-1 and TRBJ2-7; tentatively, D is TRBD1 (6 bases). The CDR3 contains 14 residues. V lost 4 bases, J lost 3 bases, and 13 bases lay in between. In germline, CDR1 is MGHRA, CDR2 YSYEKL.

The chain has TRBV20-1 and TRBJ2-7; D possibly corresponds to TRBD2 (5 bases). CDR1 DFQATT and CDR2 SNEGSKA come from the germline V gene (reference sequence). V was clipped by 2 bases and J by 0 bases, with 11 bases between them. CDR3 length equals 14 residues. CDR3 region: CSARIFGNSYEQYF. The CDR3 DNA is TGCAGTGCTAGAATATTCGGGAACTCCTACGAGCAGTACTTC.

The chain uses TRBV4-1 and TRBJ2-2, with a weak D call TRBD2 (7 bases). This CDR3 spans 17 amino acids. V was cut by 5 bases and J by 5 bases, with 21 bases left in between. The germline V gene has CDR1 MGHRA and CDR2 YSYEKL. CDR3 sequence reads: CASSAPVGGAVTGELFF. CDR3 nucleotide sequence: TGCGCCAGCAGCGCCCCGGTGGGGGGGGCCGTTACCGGGGAGCTGTTTTTT.

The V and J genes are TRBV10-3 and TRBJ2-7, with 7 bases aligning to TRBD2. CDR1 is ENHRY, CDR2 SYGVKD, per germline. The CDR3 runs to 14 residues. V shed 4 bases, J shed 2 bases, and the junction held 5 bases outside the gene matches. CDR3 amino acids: CAISGGGVPYEQYV. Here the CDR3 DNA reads TGTGCCATCAGTGGGGGAGGGGTTCCCTACGAGCAGTACGTC.

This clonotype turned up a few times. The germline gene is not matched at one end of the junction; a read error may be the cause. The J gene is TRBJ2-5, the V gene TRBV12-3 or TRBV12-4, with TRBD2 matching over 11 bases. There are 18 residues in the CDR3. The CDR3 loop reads CTSSFGSGLAGGTETQYF. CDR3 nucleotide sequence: TGTACCAGCAGTTTTGGTTCGGGGCTAGCGGGAGGCACGGAGACCCAGTACTTC.

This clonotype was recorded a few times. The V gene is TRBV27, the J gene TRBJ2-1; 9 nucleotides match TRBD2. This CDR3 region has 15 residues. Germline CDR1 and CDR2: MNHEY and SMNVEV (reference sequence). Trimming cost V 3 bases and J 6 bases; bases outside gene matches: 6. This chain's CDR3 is CASSLRGGGGNEQFF. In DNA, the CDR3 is TGTGCCAGCAGTTTGAGGGGCGGGGGGGGCAATGAGCAGTTCTTC.

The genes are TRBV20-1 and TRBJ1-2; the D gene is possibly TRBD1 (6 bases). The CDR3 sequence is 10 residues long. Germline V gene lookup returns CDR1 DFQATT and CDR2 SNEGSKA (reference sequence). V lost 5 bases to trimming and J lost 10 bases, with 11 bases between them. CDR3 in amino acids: CSAGDISYTF. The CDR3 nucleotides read TGCAGTGCTGGGGACATATCCTACACCTTC.

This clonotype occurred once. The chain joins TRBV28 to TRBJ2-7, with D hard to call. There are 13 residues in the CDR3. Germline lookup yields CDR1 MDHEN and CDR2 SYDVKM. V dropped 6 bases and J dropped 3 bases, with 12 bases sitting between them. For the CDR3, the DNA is TGTGCCAGCAGCCCCCGCCCGGACTACGAGCAGTACGTC. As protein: CASSPRPDYEQYV.

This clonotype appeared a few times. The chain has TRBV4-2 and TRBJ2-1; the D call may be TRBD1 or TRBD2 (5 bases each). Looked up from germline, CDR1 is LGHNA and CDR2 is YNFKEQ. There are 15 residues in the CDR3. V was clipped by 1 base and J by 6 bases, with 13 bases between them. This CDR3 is CASSQGDPSPNEQFF. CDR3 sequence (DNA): TGTGCCAGCAGCCAAGGGGACCCCAGCCCCAATGAGCAGTTCTTC.

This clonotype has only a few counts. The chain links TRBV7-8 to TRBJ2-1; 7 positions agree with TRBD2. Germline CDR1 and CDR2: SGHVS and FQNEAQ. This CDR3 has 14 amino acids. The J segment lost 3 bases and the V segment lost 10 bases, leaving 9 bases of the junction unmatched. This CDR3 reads CATVGSGNYNEQFF. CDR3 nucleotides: TGTGCCACCGTGGGGAGCGGGAACTACAATGAGCAGTTCTTC.

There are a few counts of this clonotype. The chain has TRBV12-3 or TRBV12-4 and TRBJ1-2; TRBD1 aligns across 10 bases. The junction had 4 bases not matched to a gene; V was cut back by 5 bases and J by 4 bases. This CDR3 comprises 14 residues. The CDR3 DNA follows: TGTGCCAGCAGTCGCGGGACAGGGGCCTATGGCTACACCTTC. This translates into CASSRGTGAYGYTF.

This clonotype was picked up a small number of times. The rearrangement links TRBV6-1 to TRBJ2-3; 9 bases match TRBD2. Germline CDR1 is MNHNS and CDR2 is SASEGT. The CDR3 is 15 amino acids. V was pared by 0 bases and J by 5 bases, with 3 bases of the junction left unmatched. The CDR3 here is CASSEASGGGDTQYF. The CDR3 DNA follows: TGTGCCAGCAGTGAAGCTAGCGGGGGAGGAGATACGCAGTATTTT.

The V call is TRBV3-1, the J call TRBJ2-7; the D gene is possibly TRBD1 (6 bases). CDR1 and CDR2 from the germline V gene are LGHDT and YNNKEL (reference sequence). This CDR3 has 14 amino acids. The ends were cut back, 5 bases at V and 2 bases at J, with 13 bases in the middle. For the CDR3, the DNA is TGTGCCAGCAGCACGGAAAGGGACACCTACGAGCAGTACTTC. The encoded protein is CASSTERDTYEQYF.